This T cell receptor beta chain was recovered during a study of blood T cell repertoires in COVID-19. Turning to the study itself: In each case, the material was cDNA or gDNA derived from T cells, B-cell-depleted T cells, or PBMCs.

V was pared by 4 bases and J by 0 bases, with 19 bases between. From germline, CDR1 is SGHVS and CDR2 FNYEAQ. The CDR3 runs to 18 residues. TCRdb's copy holds only in-frame clones and misses some; the assay was immunoSEQ multiplex PCR. The table records hundreds of thousands of clones, roughly 92% of them present only once. Material: peripheral blood. This clonotype originated in a man in his sixties with COVID-19, enrolled during active disease. The chain has TRBV7-6 and TRBJ2-1; tentative D call: TRBD2 (5 bases). CDR3 residues: CASSSPKLTTTSYNEQFF. CDR3 DNA sequence: TGTGCCAGCAGCTCCCCCAAATTGACGACTACCTCCTACAATGAGCAGTTCTTC.